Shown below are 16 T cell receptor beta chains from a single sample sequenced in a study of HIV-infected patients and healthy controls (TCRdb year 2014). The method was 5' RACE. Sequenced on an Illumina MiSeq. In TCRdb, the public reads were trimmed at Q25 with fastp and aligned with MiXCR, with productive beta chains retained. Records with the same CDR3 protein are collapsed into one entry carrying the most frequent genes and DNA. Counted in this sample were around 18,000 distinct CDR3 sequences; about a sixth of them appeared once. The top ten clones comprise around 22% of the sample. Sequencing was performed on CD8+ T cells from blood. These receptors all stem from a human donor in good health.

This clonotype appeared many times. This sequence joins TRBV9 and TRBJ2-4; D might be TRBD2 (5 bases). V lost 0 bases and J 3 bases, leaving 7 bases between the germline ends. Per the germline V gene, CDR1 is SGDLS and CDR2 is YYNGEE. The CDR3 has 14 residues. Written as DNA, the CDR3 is TGTGCCAGCAGCGTAGCCGGGGACAAAAACATTCAGTACTTC. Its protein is CASSVAGDKNIQYF.

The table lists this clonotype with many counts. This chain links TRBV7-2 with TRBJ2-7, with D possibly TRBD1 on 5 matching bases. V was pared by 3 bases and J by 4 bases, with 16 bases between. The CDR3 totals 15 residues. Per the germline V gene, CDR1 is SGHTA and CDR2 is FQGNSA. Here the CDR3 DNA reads TGTGCCAGCAGCTTCTCAGACAGATCCGGGTACGAGCAGTACTTC. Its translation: CASSFSDRSGYEQYF.

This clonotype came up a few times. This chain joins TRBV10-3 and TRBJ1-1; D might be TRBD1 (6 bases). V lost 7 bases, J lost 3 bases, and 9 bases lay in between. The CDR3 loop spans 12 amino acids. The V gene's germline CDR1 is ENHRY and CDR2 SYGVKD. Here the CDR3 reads CAITGDHTEAFF. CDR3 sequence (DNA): TGTGCCATCACAGGGGACCACACTGAAGCTTTCTTT.

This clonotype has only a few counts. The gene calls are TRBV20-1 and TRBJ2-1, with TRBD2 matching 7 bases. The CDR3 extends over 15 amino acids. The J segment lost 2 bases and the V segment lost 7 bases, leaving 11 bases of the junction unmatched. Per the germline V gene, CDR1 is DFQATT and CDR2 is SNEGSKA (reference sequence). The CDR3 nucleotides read TGCAGTGGGCTAGCGGTGTTGAAGACCTACAATGAGCAGTTCTTC. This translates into CSGLAVLKTYNEQFF.

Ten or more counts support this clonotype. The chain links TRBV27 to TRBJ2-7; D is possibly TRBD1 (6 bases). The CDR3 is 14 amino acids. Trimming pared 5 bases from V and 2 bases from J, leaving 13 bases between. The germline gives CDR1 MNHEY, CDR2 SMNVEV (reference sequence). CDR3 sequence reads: CASSHYGTPYEQYF. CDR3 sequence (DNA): TGTGCCAGCAGTCATTACGGGACACCCTACGAGCAGTACTTC.

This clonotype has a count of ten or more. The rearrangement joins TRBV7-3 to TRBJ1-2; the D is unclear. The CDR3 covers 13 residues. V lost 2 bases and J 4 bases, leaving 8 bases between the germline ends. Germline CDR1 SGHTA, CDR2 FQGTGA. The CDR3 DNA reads TGTGCCAGCAGCTTATCCTACGGCTATGGCTACACCTTC. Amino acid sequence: CASSLSYGYGYTF.

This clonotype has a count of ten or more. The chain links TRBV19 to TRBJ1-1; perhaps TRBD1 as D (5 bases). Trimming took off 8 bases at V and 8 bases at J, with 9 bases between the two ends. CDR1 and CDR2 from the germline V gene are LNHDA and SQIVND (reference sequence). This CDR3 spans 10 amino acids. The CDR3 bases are TGTGCCAGTGTTGGGGGGGAAGCTTTCTTT. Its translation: CASVGGEAFF. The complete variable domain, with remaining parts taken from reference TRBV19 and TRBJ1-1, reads DGGITQSPKYLFRKEGQNVTLSCEQNLNHDAMYWYRQDPGQGLRLIYYSQIVNDFQKGDIAEGYSVSREKKESFPLTVTSAQKNPTAFYLCASVGGEAFFGQGTRLTVV.

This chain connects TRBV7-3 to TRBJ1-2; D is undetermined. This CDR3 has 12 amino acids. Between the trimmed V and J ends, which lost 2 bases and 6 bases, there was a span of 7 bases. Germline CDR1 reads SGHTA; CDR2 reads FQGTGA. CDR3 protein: CASSLGGDGYTF. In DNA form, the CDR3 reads TGTGCCAGCAGCTTAGGTGGCGATGGCTACACCTTC.

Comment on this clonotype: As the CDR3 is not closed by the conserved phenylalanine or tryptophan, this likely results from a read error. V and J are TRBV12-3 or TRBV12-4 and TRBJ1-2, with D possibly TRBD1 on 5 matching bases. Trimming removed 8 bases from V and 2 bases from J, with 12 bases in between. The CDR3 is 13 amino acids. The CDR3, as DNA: TGTGCCAGCTGCCCCGGGGGGAACTATGGCTACACCATC. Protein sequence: CASCPGGNYGYTI.

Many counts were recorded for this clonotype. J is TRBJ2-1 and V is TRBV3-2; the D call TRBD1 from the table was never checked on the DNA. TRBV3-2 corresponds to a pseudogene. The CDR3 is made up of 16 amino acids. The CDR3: CASSQEGRARVNEQFF. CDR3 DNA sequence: TGTGCCAGCAGCCAAGAGGGGCGAGCACGGGTCAATGAGCAGTTCTTC.

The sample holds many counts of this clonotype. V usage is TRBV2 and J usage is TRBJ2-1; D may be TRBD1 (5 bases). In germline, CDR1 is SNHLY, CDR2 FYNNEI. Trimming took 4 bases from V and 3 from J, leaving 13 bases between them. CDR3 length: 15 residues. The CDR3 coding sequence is TGTGCCAGCAGTGTAGTTGACAGCGACTACAATGAGCAGTTCTTC. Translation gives CASSVVDSDYNEQFF.

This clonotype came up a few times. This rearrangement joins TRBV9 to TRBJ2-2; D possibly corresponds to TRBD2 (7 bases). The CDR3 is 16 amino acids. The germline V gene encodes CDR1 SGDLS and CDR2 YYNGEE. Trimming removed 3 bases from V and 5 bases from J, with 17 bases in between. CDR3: CASSAGGGGLTGELFF. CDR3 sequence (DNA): TGTGCCAGCAGCGCGGGGGGCGGGGGACTTACCGGGGAGCTGTTTTTT.

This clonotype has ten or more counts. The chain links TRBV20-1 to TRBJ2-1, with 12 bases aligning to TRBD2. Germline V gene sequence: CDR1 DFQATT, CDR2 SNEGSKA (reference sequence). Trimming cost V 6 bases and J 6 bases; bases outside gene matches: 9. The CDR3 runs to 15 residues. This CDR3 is CSAATGTSGFNEQFF. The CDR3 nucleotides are TGCAGTGCAGCAACCGGGACTAGCGGGTTCAATGAGCAGTTCTTC.

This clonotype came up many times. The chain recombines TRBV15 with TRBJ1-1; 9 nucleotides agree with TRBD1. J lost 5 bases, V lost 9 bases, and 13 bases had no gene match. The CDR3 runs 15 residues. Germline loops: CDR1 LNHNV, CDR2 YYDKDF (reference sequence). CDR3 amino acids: CATTQQGARETEAFF. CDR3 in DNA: TGTGCCACTACGCAACAGGGGGCGCGAGAAACTGAAGCTTTCTTT.

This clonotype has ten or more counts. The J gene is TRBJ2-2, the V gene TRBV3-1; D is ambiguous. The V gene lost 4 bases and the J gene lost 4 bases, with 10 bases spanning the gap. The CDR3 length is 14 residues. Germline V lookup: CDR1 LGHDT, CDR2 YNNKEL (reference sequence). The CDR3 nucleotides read TGTGCCAGCAGCCCGCTGATCGGCACCGGGGAGCTGTTTTTT. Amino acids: CASSPLIGTGELFF. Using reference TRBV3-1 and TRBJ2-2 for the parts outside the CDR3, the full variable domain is DTAVSQTPKYLVTQMGNDKSIKCEQNLGHDTMYWYKQDSKKFLKIMFSYNNKELIINETVPNRFSPKSPDKAHLNLHINSLELGDSAVYFCASSPLIGTGELFFGEGSRLTVL.

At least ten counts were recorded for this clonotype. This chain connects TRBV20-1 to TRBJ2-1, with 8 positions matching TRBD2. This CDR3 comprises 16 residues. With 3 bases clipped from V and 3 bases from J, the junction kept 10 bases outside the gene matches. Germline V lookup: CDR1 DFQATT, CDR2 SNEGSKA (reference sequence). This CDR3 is CSARIPSGRNYNEQFF. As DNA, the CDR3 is TGCAGTGCTAGGATCCCGAGCGGGAGAAACTACAATGAGCAGTTCTTC.